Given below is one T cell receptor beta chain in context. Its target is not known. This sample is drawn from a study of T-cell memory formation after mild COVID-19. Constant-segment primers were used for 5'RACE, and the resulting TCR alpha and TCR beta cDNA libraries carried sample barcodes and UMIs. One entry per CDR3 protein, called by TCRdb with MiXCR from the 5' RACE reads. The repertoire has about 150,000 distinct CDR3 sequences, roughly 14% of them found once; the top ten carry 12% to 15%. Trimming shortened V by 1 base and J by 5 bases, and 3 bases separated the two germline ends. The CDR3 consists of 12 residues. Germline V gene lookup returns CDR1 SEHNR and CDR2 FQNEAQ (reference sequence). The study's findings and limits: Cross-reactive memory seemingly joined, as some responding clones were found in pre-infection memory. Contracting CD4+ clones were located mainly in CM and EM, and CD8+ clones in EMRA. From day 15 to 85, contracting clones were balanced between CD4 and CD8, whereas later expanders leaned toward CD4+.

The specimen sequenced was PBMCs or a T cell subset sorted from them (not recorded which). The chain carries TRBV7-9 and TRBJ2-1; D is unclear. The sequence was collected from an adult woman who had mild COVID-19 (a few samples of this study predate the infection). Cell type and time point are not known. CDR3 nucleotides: TGTGCCAGCAGCTTAGGGAACAATGAGCAGTTCTTC. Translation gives CASSLGNNEQFF. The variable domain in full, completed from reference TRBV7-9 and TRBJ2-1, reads DTGVSQNPRHKITKRGQNVTFRCDPISEHNRLYWYRQTLGQGPEFLTYFQNEAQLEKSRLLSDRFSAERPKGSFSTLEIQRTEQGDSAMYLCASSLGNNEQFFGPGTRLTVL.